The clone carrying this T cell receptor (beta chain) appeared once. What it binds is not known. The V end lost 5 bases, the J end lost 0 bases, and 11 bases lay between the germline ends. The CDR3 totals 15 residues. Germline CDR1 is MDHEN and CDR2 is SYDVKM. The data belong to a study of OX40 agonist ivuxolimab in advanced cancers. General study results and limits: Circulating CD4+ and CD8+ T cells showed clonal expansion by week 6 at 0.1 to 3.0 mg/kg.

Measured with immunoSEQ multiplex PCR; TCRdb has only the in-frame clones, and not every one. Found here are some 45,000 clones, 70% to 90% of them singletons; the top ten hold 20% to 25%. The sequence came from an adult with an advanced solid tumor such as melanoma, head and neck, liver or kidney cancer. Here the sequenced sample was CD4+ or CD8+ T cells sorted from blood, taken in a trial of the OX40 agonist ivuxolimab. The chain is built from TRBV28 and TRBJ2-1; unclear D gene. CDR3 amino acids: CASSPRLFSYNEQFF. The CDR3 coding sequence is TGTGCCAGCAGTCCCCGATTGTTCTCCTACAATGAGCAGTTCTTC.